The 6 T cell receptor beta chains below were found in one sample sequenced in a study of regulatory T cells in long-lasting Graves disease. Investigators prepared the TCR beta libraries by applying iRepertoire HTBI primers and Arm-PCR of CDR3 regions. MiXCR was run by TCRdb on the multiplex PCR reads, yielding one entry per CDR3 protein. In the table there are roughly 560,000 distinct CDR3 sequences, 15% to 20% of which are singletons. The time point denotes: newly diagnosed GD, antithyroid drugs for less than 3 months. Following extraction of RNA from PBMCs, that RNA was used to make the TCR library. This sample was shared with a second study, whose subject was T cells in Graves' hyperthyroidism and ophthalmopathy.

The specimen was peripheral blood mononuclear cells (PBMCs), collected at new diagnosis, from a patient treated with antithyroid drugs. Every receptor here comes from a woman aged 35 to 60 with Graves disease.

This chain joins TRBV20-1 and TRBJ1-4; TRBD1 is a possible D gene (5 bases). The V end was cut by 0 bases, the J end by 8 bases, with 13 bases between. The CDR3 is 14 residues long. Germline CDR1 and CDR2: DFQATT and SNEGSKA (reference sequence). CDR3 sequence (DNA): TGCAGTGCTAGAGACGACAGTAACTTGGAAAAACTGTTTTTT. This codes for CSARDDSNLEKLFF.

This clonotype was seen ten or more times. The chain couples TRBV3-1 to TRBJ2-1; D ambiguous. Trimming took off 5 bases at V and 8 bases at J, with 10 bases between the two ends. The CDR3 contains 12 residues. CDR1 and CDR2 (germline): LGHDT, YNNKEL (reference sequence). The CDR3: CASSTFVHEQFF. Written as DNA, the CDR3 is TGTGCCAGCAGCACTTTCGTCCATGAGCAGTTCTTC.

CDR3 amino acids: CARERGGQETQYF. Written as DNA, the CDR3 is TGCGCCCGAGAGCGCGGGGGGCAAGAGACCCAGTACTTC. V and J are TRBV5-1 and TRBJ2-1, with 8 bases matching TRBD2. Gene TRBJ2-5 matches the end of the DNA better, so the J call may be wrong. Germline CDR1 and CDR2: SGHRS and YFSETQ. The CDR3 is 13 residues long.

This clonotype occurred many times. The rearrangement joins TRBV6-1 to TRBJ2-1; D perhaps matches TRBD2 (5 bases). The germline V gene has CDR1 MNHNS and CDR2 SASEGT. CDR3 length equals 15 residues. V was cut by 4 bases and J by 0 bases, with 10 bases left in between. CDR3 sequence (DNA): TGTGCCAGCAGTGGAGAGGGCAGCTCCTACAATGAGCAGTTCTTC. Translating gives CASSGEGSSYNEQFF.

This clonotype was observed many times. This rearrangement joins TRBV3-1 to TRBJ2-3; D remains ambiguous. Germline assignment: CDR1 LGHDT and CDR2 YNNKEL (reference sequence). CDR3 length equals 13 residues. Between the trimmed V and J ends, which lost 0 bases and 6 bases, there was a span of 7 bases. The CDR3 DNA follows: TGTGCCAGCAGCCAAGATTTAGGGGATACGCAGTATTTT. Its protein product is CASSQDLGDTQYF.

CDR3 protein: CASSWTGESSGYTF. In DNA, the CDR3 is TGTGCCAGCAGTTGGACAGGGGAGTCTTCGGGCTACACCTTC. The J gene is TRBJ1-2, the V gene TRBV2, with 9 bases lining up with TRBD1. This CDR3 has 14 residues. Germline CDR1 reads SNHLY; CDR2 reads FYNNEI. The trim removed 5 bases at V and 8 bases at J, leaving 9 bases unmatched.